The 23 T cell receptor beta chains presented below share a single source sample, sequenced in a study of blood T cell repertoires in COVID-19. Sequencing was performed with immunoSEQ multiplex PCR; in TCRdb, only in-frame clones are kept and a portion is missing. The sample carries some 270,000 clones, about 91% recorded once. The specimen was PBMCs or T cells enriched from blood (not recorded which). The receptors originated from a man between 40 and 49 years old who had been exposed to COVID-19.

The V and J genes are TRBV5-6 and TRBJ2-7; TRBD1 matches at 7 bases. The CDR3 is 18 residues long. The V gene's germline CDR1 is SGHDT and CDR2 YYEEEE. With V trimmed by 0 bases and J by 0 bases, 12 bases remained unmatched. The CDR3 region is CASSLEAVGTVDSYEQYF. In DNA, the CDR3 is TGTGCCAGCAGCTTGGAGGCGGTAGGGACAGTGGACTCCTACGAGCAGTACTTC. The complete variable domain, with remaining parts taken from reference TRBV5-6 and TRBJ2-7, reads DAGVTQSPTHLIKTRGQQVTLRCSPKSGHDTVSWYQQALGQGPQFIFQYYEEEERQRGNFPDRFSGHQFPNYSSELNVNALLLGDSALYLCASSLEAVGTVDSYEQYFGPGTRLTVT.

The rearrangement uses TRBV4-3 and TRBJ2-3; 9 bases map to TRBD1. This CDR3 spans 15 amino acids. CDR1 and CDR2 (germline): LGHNA, YSLEER. V gave up 0 bases and J gave up 4 bases; unmatched junction bases: 2. The DNA of the CDR3 is TGCGCCAGCAGCCAAGATCGGGACAGGGCAGATACGCAGTATTTT. Translation gives CASSQDRDRADTQYF.

The chain has TRBV28 and TRBJ1-4; D is undetermined. Deletions cut 6 bases from V and 2 bases from J, with 13 bases between. Germline V CDR1 and CDR2: MDHEN, SYDVKM. The CDR3 is 15 amino acids. The CDR3 is CASSHRPTTNEKLFF. The CDR3 DNA reads as TGTGCCAGCAGCCACAGACCGACGACTAATGAAAAACTGTTTTTT.

The table lists this clone with a count of one. Other DNA sequences in the same sample also yield this CDR3. J is TRBJ1-3 and V is TRBV4-1; tentative D call: TRBD1 (6 bases). This CDR3 region has 15 residues. CDR1 is MGHRA and CDR2 is YSYEKL in the germline V gene. The germline V and J ends were trimmed by 2 bases and 4 bases, with 12 bases remaining between them. The CDR3: CASSQLQGTGNTIYF. CDR3 DNA sequence: TGCGCCAGCAGCCAACTACAGGGTACAGGAAACACCATATATTTT.

V gene TRBV11-3 combines with J gene TRBJ2-3, with 8 bases aligning to TRBD2. The germline gives CDR1 SGHNT, CDR2 YENEEA. The CDR3 sequence is 17 residues long. J lost 3 bases, V lost 4 bases, and 12 bases had no gene match. CDR3 sequence: CASSYSGAVPLTDTQYF. Written as DNA, the CDR3 is TGTGCCAGCAGCTATAGCGGGGCTGTCCCCTTGACAGATACGCAGTATTTT.

This chain uses TRBV24-1 with TRBJ2-1; D is unresolved. Germline CDR1 is KGHDR and CDR2 is SFDVKD. This CDR3 has 21 residues. The ends were cut back, 3 bases at V and 3 bases at J, with 29 bases in the middle. CDR3 in DNA: TGTGCCACCAGTGATCCCTTACCCGAGGAGCCCGACCGTAGGAACTACAATGAGCAGTTCTTC. It yields the protein CATSDPLPEEPDRRNYNEQFF.

This clone was observed a handful of times. The rearrangement uses TRBV18 and TRBJ1-6, with 8 bases aligning to TRBD1. Looked up from germline, CDR1 is KGHSH and CDR2 is LQKENI. The CDR3 is 17 amino acids. V lost 6 bases to trimming and J lost 6 bases; unmatched junction nucleotides: 13. DNA of the CDR3: TGTGCCAGCTCCAAAGAAGGGACAGGCACCGGTAATTCACCCCTCCACTTT. This gives the protein CASSKEGTGTGNSPLHF.

This rearrangement joins TRBV9 to TRBJ2-1, with D possibly matching TRBD2 (6 bases). Germline values: CDR1 SGDLS, CDR2 YYNGEE. The V end was cut by 1 base, the J end by 4 bases, with 12 bases between. The CDR3 consists of 15 residues. CDR3 residues: CASSVTGSAYNEQFF. CDR3 coding DNA: TGTGCCAGCAGCGTAACCGGGAGTGCATACAATGAGCAGTTCTTC.

The chain recombines TRBV19 with TRBJ1-1, with 8 bases aligning to TRBD1. The CDR3 has 14 amino acids. V trimming: 6 bases; J trimming: 4 bases; junction bases outside the gene matches: 7. Looked up from germline, CDR1 is LNHDA and CDR2 is SQIVND (reference sequence). The CDR3 coding sequence is TGTGCCAGTAGAGAACGACAGGGGTCCACTGAAGCTTTCTTT. Encoded protein: CASRERQGSTEAFF.

The chain is built from TRBV28 and TRBJ1-6; TRBD1 might be the D (5 bases). Germline lookup yields CDR1 MDHEN and CDR2 SYDVKM. This CDR3 has 13 residues. V lost 6 bases to trimming and J lost 7 bases, with 10 bases between them. CDR3 sequence: CASSRDSNSPLHF. The DNA of the CDR3 is TGTGCCAGCAGCAGGGACTCCAATTCACCCCTCCACTTT.

This chain uses TRBV28 with TRBJ2-3; possibly TRBD2 for D (5 bases). Germline values: CDR1 MDHEN, CDR2 SYDVKM. V lost 3 bases to trimming and J lost 2 bases, with 9 bases between them. This CDR3 is 14 amino acids long. Here the CDR3 DNA reads TGTGCCAGCAGTTTGGACTCGCACACAGATACGCAGTATTTT. Translating it yields CASSLDSHTDTQYF.

This clone turned up a few times. The chain recombines TRBV5-1 with TRBJ2-1, with D unclear. Germline assignment: CDR1 SGHRS and CDR2 YFSETQ. The CDR3 contains 12 residues. V lost 3 bases, J lost 7 bases, and 8 bases lay in between. CDR3 region: CASSSMRNEQFF. For the CDR3, the DNA is TGCGCCAGCAGCTCTATGAGGAATGAGCAGTTCTTC.

The gene calls are TRBV5-6 and TRBJ1-1; 9 bases fit TRBD1. The V gene end was trimmed by 4 bases and the J gene end by 10 bases; junction bases not matched to a gene: 14. Per the germline V gene, CDR1 is SGHDT and CDR2 is YYEEEE. There are 15 residues in the CDR3. The CDR3 DNA follows: TGTGCCAGCAGCCCCTGGGGGGGACAGGGAAATGGAGCTTTCTTT. Amino acids: CASSPWGGQGNGAFF.

The genes are TRBV19 and TRBJ1-1; possible D gene TRBD1, 5 bases. V dropped 3 bases and J dropped 1 base, with 18 bases sitting between them. Germline V gives CDR1 LNHDA, CDR2 SQIVND (reference sequence). The CDR3 extends over 17 amino acids. The CDR3 reads CASSILIDRQSNTEAFF. CDR3 coding DNA: TGTGCCAGTAGTATCCTCATCGACCGACAGTCGAACACTGAAGCTTTCTTT. The full variable domain, with the rest looked up from reference TRBV19 and TRBJ1-1, is DGGITQSPKYLFRKEGQNVTLSCEQNLNHDAMYWYRQDPGQGLRLIYYSQIVNDFQKGDIAEGYSVSREKKESFPLTVTSAQKNPTAFYLCASSILIDRQSNTEAFFGQGTRLTVV.

This clone was observed once. The chain has TRBV24-1 and TRBJ2-1; D possibly corresponds to TRBD2 (5 bases). The germline V gene has CDR1 KGHDR and CDR2 SFDVKD. The V end was cut by 4 bases, the J end by 8 bases, with 11 bases between. The CDR3 loop spans 13 amino acids. The CDR3 DNA is TGTGCCACCAGTGACGTGTTTAGCGATGAGCAGTTCTTC. Its translation: CATSDVFSDEQFF.

The chain joins TRBV7-2 to TRBJ2-7; TRBD1 matches at 8 bases. The CDR3 totals 13 residues. Per germline, CDR1 SGHTA and CDR2 FQGNSA. Trimming removed 3 bases from V and 3 bases from J; junction bases left unmatched: 1. CDR3 sequence: CASSFDRGYEQYF. The CDR3 region has the DNA TGTGCCAGCAGCTTCGACAGGGGCTACGAGCAGTACTTC.

The chain couples TRBV5-1 to TRBJ2-7; 12 bases agree with TRBD2. Germline loops: CDR1 SGHRS, CDR2 YFSETQ. The CDR3 extends over 17 amino acids. Losses at the gene ends were 0 bases for V and 3 bases for J; bases not matched to a gene: 7. The CDR3 here is CASSLAPTSGGFYEQYF. The CDR3 bases are TGCGCCAGCAGCTTGGCCCCGACTAGCGGGGGCTTCTACGAGCAGTACTTC.

The chain combines TRBV18 with TRBJ1-4; TRBD1 agrees at 7 bases. Germline V gene lookup returns CDR1 KGHSH and CDR2 LQKENI. The CDR3 is 14 amino acids. Unmatched junction bases numbered 2, after V lost 0 bases and J lost 7 bases. The CDR3 DNA sequence: TGTGCCAGCTCACCACCGGGACAGATTGAAAAACTGTTTTTT. Residues: CASSPPGQIEKLFF.

CDR3 nucleotide sequence: TGTGCCAGCAGTGCAGACAGAATGAACACTGAAGCTTTCTTT. Translated, it gives CASSADRMNTEAFF. The chain carries TRBV28 and TRBJ1-1; D may be TRBD1 (5 bases). The germline V and J ends were trimmed by 5 bases and 0 bases, with 10 bases remaining between them. CDR3 length: 14 residues. CDR1 MDHEN and CDR2 SYDVKM come from the germline V gene.

In this sample, this clone turned up once. The chain is built from TRBV5-1 and TRBJ2-2, with D maybe TRBD2 (5 bases). Germline V gene data show CDR1 as SGHRS and CDR2 as YFSETQ. This CDR3 contains 15 residues. Between the trimmed V and J ends, which lost 4 bases and 3 bases, there was a span of 13 bases. The CDR3 is CASSPWIAYTGELFF. DNA of the CDR3: TGCGCCAGCAGCCCGTGGATAGCGTACACCGGGGAGCTGTTTTTT.

The chain uses TRBV27 and TRBJ1-1; 8 positions match TRBD1. Germline V lookup: CDR1 MNHEY, CDR2 SMNVEV (reference sequence). With V trimmed by 6 bases and J by 11 bases, 14 bases remained unmatched. CDR3 size: 14 residues. The DNA of the CDR3 is TGTGCCAGCAGAAAGACAGGGGCCTATTATTCGGCTTTCTTT. Protein product: CASRKTGAYYSAFF.

The CDR3 DNA sequence: TGTGCCAGCAGTTACGGTGGGAGGAATGAGCAGTTCTTC. Translated, it gives CASSYGGRNEQFF. The J gene is TRBJ2-1, the V gene TRBV6-5; D possibly corresponds to TRBD2 (6 bases). Per germline, CDR1 MNHEY and CDR2 SVGAGI. The ends were cut back, 2 bases at V and 7 bases at J, with 9 bases in the middle. The CDR3 runs 13 residues.

This chain uses TRBV6-4 with TRBJ2-1; 7 bases match TRBD2. This CDR3 comprises 15 residues. V gave up 5 bases and J gave up 5 bases; unmatched junction bases: 9. In germline, CDR1 is MRHNA, CDR2 SNTAGT. The DNA for the CDR3 is TGTGCCAGCAGTCAGACTCTAGCGGTTAACAATGAGCAGTTCTTC. Its protein is CASSQTLAVNNEQFF.